The TCR beta chain described here comes from a study of T cell repertoires in cytomegalovirus infection. For the study at large: HLA-B-restricted CMV epitopes that are well studied, plus recently identified HLA-C-restricted ones, were used by the study. Public TCR beta signatures provided an indication of both CMV infection and a matching HLA type. Overall study findings and caveats: The ex vivo response was dominated by HLA-C-restricted CMV-specific TCR beta clonotypes.

The germline gives CDR1 MNHEY, CDR2 SMNVEV (reference sequence). Trimming took 2 bases from V and 0 from J, leaving 7 bases between them. The CDR3 loop spans 14 amino acids. Concerning this clonotype itself: Its target is not known.

TCRdb itself ran the reads through MiXCR, one entry per CDR3 protein. The sample yields some 120,000 distinct CDR3 sequences, approximately 30% seen once. Sequencing used CD8+ T cells from cultured PBMCs, obtained from culture after CMV antigen stimulation. This sequence originates from a human donor in good health (CMV status not recorded). Some clones in this sample may be carry-over from other donors' samples. The chain uses TRBV27 and TRBJ1-2; D not certain. The CDR3 bases are TGTGCCAGCAGTTTAGTAGGGACTAACTATGGCTACACCTTC. Amino acids: CASSLVGTNYGYTF.